A selection of T cell receptor beta chains follows, all from one sample in a study of type 1 and type 2 diabetes patients. TCRdb ran MiXCR on the multiplex PCR reads and lists one entry per CDR3 protein. The table records under 300,000 distinct CDR3 sequences, roughly 44% of them present only once. The sample was peripheral blood mononuclear cells (PBMCs). These receptors came from a young man with type 2 diabetes. The CDR3 runs from the conserved cysteine through the conserved F or W.

TRBV30	TRBJ2-7	CAWSVGNRFDEQYF
TRBV9	TRBJ2-2	CASSAGGRGGLFF
TRBV20-1	TRBJ2-3	CSAHGLAGGSTDTQYF
TRBV30	TRBJ2-7	CAWSEYRDRAYEQYF
TRBV7-2	TRBJ2-1	CASISLEAGEFF
TRBV19	TRBJ2-1	CATGSGLSYNEQFF
TRBV4-3	TRBJ1-1	CASSQDPGGSLMNTEAFF
TRBV27	TRBJ2-7	CATRQAKPYEQYF
TRBV19	TRBJ2-2	CAGQMGRLNTGELFF
TRBV19	TRBJ1-5	CASSKDAGKPQHF
TRBV28	TRBJ2-6	CASSLGGLGANVLTF
TRBV27	TRBJ2-7	CASRGTSYEQYF
TRBV4-1	TRBJ2-7	CASSQWESYEQYF
TRBV30	TRBJ2-7	CAQRTSGYEQYF
TRBV6-1	TRBJ2-7	CASMGDRDRNEQYF
TRBV25-1	TRBJ2-7	CASAGTVYEQYF
TRBV29-1	TRBJ2-7	CSVAGVAGGYEQYF
TRBV30	TRBJ2-1	CAWSRAGGRAREQFF
TRBV25-1	TRBJ1-4	CASSLFGQLYNEKLFF
TRBV20-1	TRBJ2-1	CSASSYEGRFNEQFF
TRBV6-6	TRBJ1-2	CASTLGLPFPYYGYTF
TRBV6-1	TRBJ1-2	CASSYGGGHYTF
TRBV12-3/TRBV12-4	TRBJ2-5	CASSFSGQGETQYF
TRBV11-1	TRBJ2-7	CASSPSGRSSYEQYF
TRBV20-1	TRBJ2-5	CSARSAGGPSGETQYF
TRBV2	TRBJ1-5	CASRTQGAGVNQPQHF
TRBV19	TRBJ2-7	CASSRVTGSYSYEQYF
TRBV19	TRBJ2-3	CASSIPFGKEWYF
TRBV30	TRBJ1-1	CAWSPGLNTEAFF
TRBV25-1	TRBJ2-3	CASSEGRTSGTDTQYF
TRBV19	TRBJ1-1	CASRRQGSKNTEAFF
TRBV19	TRBJ2-5	CASSILGETQYF
TRBV6-6	TRBJ1-2	CASVGDRRYGYTF
TRBV2	TRBJ2-2	CASKRQDTNTGELFF
TRBV18	TRBJ2-2	CASSPGDPTGELFF
TRBV24-1	TRBJ2-7	CATSDSGGTSYEQYF
TRBV20-1	TRBJ2-7	CSARGQGVDEQYF
TRBV18	.	CASSPRTSGGNEQFF
TRBV5-1	TRBJ2-7	CASSSNVGGEQYF
TRBV20-1	TRBJ1-1	CSASRRMNTEAFF
TRBV7-3	TRBJ2-3	CASSFLGQGIADTQYF
TRBV20-1	TRBJ1-2	CSASEDPYGYTF